The entry below gives a single TCR beta chain sequence along with its context. This entry comes from a study of control samples from healthy donors and cancer patients. Germline V gives CDR1 SGHVS, CDR2 FNYEAQ. This CDR3 comprises 15 residues. V gave up 5 bases and J gave up 2 bases; unmatched junction bases: 6. Only in-frame clones appear in the TCRdb table, and some are missing; sequencing was by immunoSEQ multiplex PCR. The data hold approximately 170,000 clones, with around 89% observed a single time. This chain uses TRBV7-6 with TRBJ1-5, with 7 positions matching TRBD1. The sample consisted of blood. This receptor was identified in a woman between 50 and 59 years old in good health. DNA of the CDR3: TGTGCCAGCAGCCTCTTACAGGGGCGCAATCAGCCCCAGCATTTT. It codes for CASSLLQGRNQPQHF.